The 32 T cell receptor beta chains reported below all come from one sample, sequenced in a study of glioma-infiltrating T cells after dendritic cell vaccination. TCRdb's table, derived via immunoSEQ multiplex PCR, lists solely in-frame clones and lacks some. Counted here are 90,000 to 140,000 clones, 90% occurring once; the ten biggest clones make up 2.5% to 3.5%. Time point noted: after dendritic cell vaccination, including at tumor progression/relapse. The sample was blood, taken after dendritic cell vaccination. The source is a human donor with glioblastoma.

V usage is TRBV10-3 and J usage is TRBJ2-3, with D possibly matching TRBD2 (6 bases). CDR1 and CDR2 (germline): ENHRY, SYGVKD. The CDR3 covers 12 residues. The V end lost 0 bases, the J end lost 10 bases, and 8 bases lay between the germline ends. CDR3: CAISESGGAQYF. CDR3 bases: TGTGCCATCAGTGAGTCGGGGGGTGCGCAGTATTTT.

This sequence joins TRBV7-9 and TRBJ1-2; perhaps TRBD1 as D (6 bases). V shed 3 bases and J shed 1 base, with 12 bases lying between them. The CDR3 is 15 residues long. CDR1 is SEHNR, CDR2 FQNEAQ, per germline (reference sequence). The DNA of the CDR3 is TGTGCCAGCAGCTTGTGGGACACCATTAACTATGGCTACACCTTC. Protein: CASSLWDTINYGYTF.

This clone came up once. Other DNA variants within this sample encode the same CDR3. The J gene is TRBJ1-6, the V gene TRBV2, with 8 bases identical to TRBD1. Germline trimming cut 4 bases from V and 6 bases from J; bases unmatched to any gene: 8. The CDR3 is 16 residues long. Germline loops: CDR1 SNHLY, CDR2 FYNNEI. The CDR3, as DNA: TGTGCCAGCAGTGCCCCCGGACAGGGATCTAATTCACCCCTCCACTTT. This translates into CASSAPGQGSNSPLHF.

This rearrangement joins TRBV19 to TRBJ2-7; TRBD1 agrees at 8 bases. In germline, CDR1 is LNHDA, CDR2 SQIVND (reference sequence). The CDR3 runs 14 residues. V shed 4 bases and J 4 bases; nucleotides not matched to a gene: 6. The CDR3: CASSTRDRNYEQYF. Written as DNA, the CDR3 is TGTGCCAGTAGTACCCGGGACAGGAATTACGAGCAGTACTTC. The full variable domain, in which reference TRBV19 and TRBJ2-7 provide the parts outside the CDR3, is DGGITQSPKYLFRKEGQNVTLSCEQNLNHDAMYWYRQDPGQGLRLIYYSQIVNDFQKGDIAEGYSVSREKKESFPLTVTSAQKNPTAFYLCASSTRDRNYEQYFGPGTRLTVT.

This chain links TRBV30 with TRBJ1-2, with D tentatively TRBD1 (6 bases). Germline-derived CDR1 and CDR2 are GTSNPN and SVGIG (reference sequence). This CDR3 contains 15 residues. Trimming removed 6 bases from V and 5 bases from J, with 22 bases in between. For the CDR3, the DNA is TGTGCCTGTCCCTCTCCCCGCCAGGGGATTTATGGCTACACCTTC. This codes for CACPSPRQGIYGYTF.

This sequence joins TRBV10-2 and TRBJ2-5, with D unresolved. The CDR3 has 13 residues. V was pared by 3 bases and J by 4 bases, with 9 bases between. Germline loops: CDR1 WSHSY, CDR2 SAAADI. As DNA, the CDR3 is TGCGCCAGCAGTGAACTTGGCGGAGAGACCCAGTACTTC. It specifies CASSELGGETQYF.

This clone occurred a few times. The rearrangement joins TRBV5-4 to TRBJ2-7; 7 nucleotides agree with TRBD2. Germline lookup yields CDR1 SGHNT and CDR2 YYREEE (reference sequence). The CDR3 runs to 15 residues. V was clipped by 0 bases and J by 0 bases; unmatched bases: 3. This CDR3 reads CASSLGTSDSYEQYF. DNA for the CDR3: TGTGCCAGCAGCTTGGGTACTAGCGACTCCTACGAGCAGTACTTC.

The J gene is TRBJ2-2, the V gene TRBV5-1; 8 bases align to TRBD2. The V segment lost 7 bases and the J segment 0 bases; nucleotides outside the gene matches: 8. CDR1 is SGHRS, CDR2 YFSETQ, per germline. This CDR3 is 16 amino acids long. In DNA, the CDR3 is TGCGCCAGCCGCCCCAGCGGGGGTGCGAACACCGGGGAGCTGTTTTTT. Encoded protein: CASRPSGGANTGELFF.

Worth noting for this clone: The junction differs from germline at one of its ends, possibly a read error. Other DNA variants within this sample encode the same CDR3. The chain employs TRBV5-4 and TRBJ2-7, with 10 bases lining up with TRBD1. The CDR3 contains 15 residues. CDR1 is SGHNT and CDR2 is YYREEE in the germline V gene (reference sequence). CDR3 protein: CASSSRKGTGVEQYF. The CDR3 DNA follows: TGTGCTAGCAGCTCCCGCAAGGGGACAGGGGTCGAGCAGTACTTC.

With regard to this clone: One end of the junction is discordant with germline, which a read error may explain. The V and J genes are TRBV6-6 and TRBJ2-1, with D perhaps matching TRBD1 (5 bases). Germline CDR1 is MNHNY and CDR2 is SVGAGI (reference sequence). CDR3 length: 10 amino acids. The CDR3 coding sequence is TGTGCCAGCAGTTCCGACAGTCCGATCTTC. Its protein product is CASSSDSPIF.

The rearrangement uses TRBV30 and TRBJ2-2, with a possible D match to TRBD2 (7 bases). The CDR3 totals 12 residues. Germline CDR1 and CDR2: GTSNPN and SVGIG (reference sequence). V shed 8 bases and J shed 6 bases, with 13 bases lying between them. CDR3 sequence (DNA): TGTGCCAGGGAGGGGGACTCCGGGGAGCTGTTTTTT. Amino acid sequence: CAREGDSGELFF.

The rearrangement joins TRBV6-5 to TRBJ1-3; 9 bases are shared with TRBD1. Germline lookup yields CDR1 MNHEY and CDR2 SVGAGI. This CDR3 comprises 15 residues. The V gene end was trimmed by 6 bases and the J gene end by 3 bases; junction bases not matched to a gene: 6. CDR3 sequence reads: CASRSGTGFGNTIYF. The CDR3 DNA is TGTGCCAGCAGGTCCGGGACAGGGTTTGGAAACACCATATATTTT.

CDR3 sequence (DNA): TGTGCCATCAGTGACCCGGGACTAGCGGGAGATGAGCAGTTCTTC. It is translated as CAISDPGLAGDEQFF. The chain has TRBV10-3 and TRBJ2-1; TRBD2 matches 14 bases. Germline assignment: CDR1 ENHRY and CDR2 SYGVKD. V dropped 3 bases and J dropped 8; count of bases not matched to a gene: 3. The CDR3 spans 15 residues.

The rearrangement links TRBV5-6 to TRBJ1-2, with TRBD1 matching 7 bases. The CDR3 is made up of 12 amino acids. Germline V gene data show CDR1 as SGHDT and CDR2 as YYEEEE. The V and J ends lost 3 bases and 4 bases, in that order; junction bases with no gene match: 0. Here the CDR3 reads CASSSGGYGYTF. The CDR3 DNA is TGTGCCAGCAGCTCAGGGGGCTATGGCTACACCTTC. The full variable domain, with the rest looked up from reference TRBV5-6 and TRBJ1-2, is DAGVTQSPTHLIKTRGQQVTLRCSPKSGHDTVSWYQQALGQGPQFIFQYYEEEERQRGNFPDRFSGHQFPNYSSELNVNALLLGDSALYLCASSSGGYGYTFGSGTRLTVV.

The chain couples TRBV5-4 to TRBJ2-7, with D possibly matching TRBD2 (5 bases). The germline CDR1 and CDR2 sequences are SGHNT and YYREEE (reference sequence). The CDR3 spans 13 residues. The ends were cut back, 4 bases at V and 6 bases at J, with 14 bases in the middle. The CDR3 nucleotides are TGTGCCAGCAGCCGGGGATTATCGGGCGAGCAGTACTTC. It yields the protein CASSRGLSGEQYF. Using reference TRBV5-4 and TRBJ2-7 for the parts outside the CDR3, the full variable domain is ETGVTQSPTHLIKTRGQQVTLRCSSQSGHNTVSWYQQALGQGPQFIFQYYREEENGRGNFPPRFSGLQFPNYSSELNVNALELDDSALYLCASSRGLSGEQYFGPGTRLTVT.

The CDR3 reads CASSYSAASGADTQYF. The DNA for the CDR3 is TGTGCCAGCAGTTACTCGGCGGCTAGCGGGGCTGATACGCAGTATTTT. This chain joins TRBV6-6 and TRBJ2-3, with 9 bases lining up with TRBD2. In germline, CDR1 is MNHNY, CDR2 SVGAGI (reference sequence). The CDR3 extends over 16 amino acids. V gave up 0 bases and J gave up 6 bases; unmatched junction bases: 7.

This chain connects TRBV2 to TRBJ1-1; 10 bases are shared with TRBD1. The length of the CDR3 is 14 residues. V lost 6 bases, J lost 6 bases, and 7 bases stayed unmatched. The germline V gene has CDR1 SNHLY and CDR2 FYNNEI. CDR3 DNA sequence: TGTGCCAGCAGAGGGACAGGGGCAGGGTCTGAAGCTTTCTTT. Encoded protein: CASRGTGAGSEAFF.

The chain has TRBV18 and TRBJ2-7, with D tentatively TRBD2 (6 bases). Germline CDR1 is KGHSH and CDR2 is LQKENI. Trimming stripped 2 bases from V and 6 bases from J, with 23 bases between. This CDR3 comprises 17 residues. For the CDR3, the DNA is TGTGCCAGCTCACCATTGAGCGGGCAGAAGGGATACGGCGAGCAGTACTTC. Amino acid sequence: CASSPLSGQKGYGEQYF. Filled out from reference TRBV18 and TRBJ2-7, the complete variable domain reads NAGVMQNPRHLVRRRGQEARLRCSPMKGHSHVYWYRQLPEEGLKFMVYLQKENIIDESGMPKERFSAEFPKEGPSILRIQQVVRGDSAAYFCASSPLSGQKGYGEQYFGPGTRLTVT.

The chain couples TRBV18 to TRBJ2-5; 8 positions match TRBD2. The junction had 13 bases not matched to a gene; V was cut back by 2 bases and J by 8 bases. CDR3 length: 16 amino acids. Germline V lookup: CDR1 KGHSH, CDR2 LQKENI. CDR3 DNA: TGTGCCAGCTCACCAGCAGCGGGAGCAGGCCTTCGAACCCAGTACTTC. Protein sequence: CASSPAAGAGLRTQYF. Filled out from reference TRBV18 and TRBJ2-5, the complete variable domain reads NAGVMQNPRHLVRRRGQEARLRCSPMKGHSHVYWYRQLPEEGLKFMVYLQKENIIDESGMPKERFSAEFPKEGPSILRIQQVVRGDSAAYFCASSPAAGAGLRTQYFGPGTRLLVL.

The CDR3 bases are TGTGCCTGGAGTGTACGAGGCAGGGGCAAGGGTCAGCCCCAGCATTTT. Its protein is CAWSVRGRGKGQPQHF. The rearrangement uses TRBV30 and TRBJ1-5; TRBD1 might be the D (6 bases). Per germline, CDR1 GTSNPN and CDR2 SVGIG (reference sequence). V lost 0 bases to trimming and J lost 6 bases, with 18 bases between them. The CDR3 has 16 amino acids.

The chain couples TRBV2 to TRBJ1-5, with D perhaps TRBD1 (6 bases). The CDR3 length is 14 residues. V was trimmed by 7 bases and J by 3 bases, leaving 13 bases between them. CDR1 is SNHLY, CDR2 FYNNEI, per germline. The CDR3 loop reads CASNLDSLNQPQHF. The DNA of the CDR3 is TGTGCCAGCAACTTGGACAGCCTCAATCAGCCCCAGCATTTT. Based on the CDR3 plus reference TRBV2 and TRBJ1-5, the full variable domain is EPEVTQTPSHQVTQMGQEVILRCVPISNHLYFYWYRQILGQKVEFLVSFYNNEISEKSEIFDDQFSVERPDGSNFTLKIRSTKLEDSAMYFCASNLDSLNQPQHFGDGTRLSIL.

This chain joins TRBV5-6 and TRBJ2-1, with 7 bases that match TRBD1. This CDR3 comprises 17 residues. Germline CDR1 is SGHDT and CDR2 is YYEEEE. Trimming cost V 0 bases and J 0 bases; bases outside gene matches: 6. The CDR3 spells CASSLGGQISSYNEQFF. CDR3 bases: TGTGCCAGCAGCTTGGGGGGACAGATCAGCTCCTACAATGAGCAGTTCTTC.

J is TRBJ2-1 and V is TRBV2; the D gene is possibly TRBD2 (5 bases). The CDR3 runs 13 residues. With 5 bases removed from V and 9 bases from J, the gap between germline ends came to 14 bases. CDR1 and CDR2 from the germline V gene are SNHLY and FYNNEI. CDR3 in DNA: TGTGCCAGCAGTCCGGTCCATCGGGGTGAGCAGTTCTTC. Amino acid sequence: CASSPVHRGEQFF.

The CDR3: CASSRDLTNEQFF. The CDR3, as DNA: TGTGCCAGCTCACGAGATCTAACGAATGAGCAGTTCTTC. The rearrangement uses TRBV18 and TRBJ2-1; D unresolved. V was cut by 4 bases and J by 7 bases, with 11 bases left in between. The CDR3 has 13 amino acids. Germline V lookup: CDR1 KGHSH, CDR2 LQKENI.

The V call is TRBV7-9, the J call TRBJ2-5; TRBD2 might be the D (5 bases). Germline V gives CDR1 SEHNR, CDR2 FQNEAQ (reference sequence). The V and J ends lost 5 bases and 5 bases respectively, with 21 bases between them. This CDR3 spans 16 amino acids. The CDR3 DNA is TGTGCCAGCAGCCCAGTCACTCTGGGGTGGAGGGAGACCCAGTACTTC. Its protein product is CASSPVTLGWRETQYF.

The genes are TRBV2 and TRBJ2-3; TRBD1 matches 9 bases. CDR1 and CDR2 (germline): SNHLY, FYNNEI. The CDR3 has 14 amino acids. J lost 3 bases, V lost 3 bases, and 1 base had no gene match. CDR3 sequence: CASSDGTGTDTQYF. In nucleotides, the CDR3 is TGTGCCAGCAGTGATGGGACAGGGACAGATACGCAGTATTTT.

This clone was picked up a small number of times. The rearrangement uses TRBV5-6 and TRBJ2-3, with 9 positions matching TRBD1. Trimming cost V 4 bases and J 1 base; bases outside gene matches: 4. The CDR3 has 15 residues. The germline V gene has CDR1 SGHDT and CDR2 YYEEEE. The CDR3 sequence: CASSPRTGGTDTQYF. The CDR3 DNA reads TGTGCCAGCAGCCCGCGGACAGGGGGCACAGATACGCAGTATTTT.

The V gene is TRBV5-4, the J gene TRBJ2-3, with 7 bases fitting TRBD2. Germline CDR1 SGHNT, CDR2 YYREEE (reference sequence). This CDR3 comprises 14 residues. J gave up 1 base and V 3 bases, and 2 bases lay outside the gene matches. Here the CDR3 reads CASSSTSGTDTQYF. DNA for the CDR3: TGTGCCAGCAGCTCTACTAGCGGCACAGATACGCAGTATTTT.

This chain connects TRBV6-5 to TRBJ2-3; 7 bases are a match to TRBD1. The CDR3 totals 14 residues. V lost 2 bases to trimming and J lost 3 bases; unmatched junction nucleotides: 2. The germline gives CDR1 MNHEY, CDR2 SVGAGI. CDR3 in DNA: TGTGCCAGCAGTTACAACAGGGGTACAGATACGCAGTATTTT. The encoded protein is CASSYNRGTDTQYF.

The chain employs TRBV29-1 and TRBJ1-2; D may be TRBD1 (5 bases). V lost 5 bases and J lost 6, with 10 bases in between. There are 11 residues in the CDR3. Germline CDR1 is SQVTM and CDR2 is ANQGSEA. The CDR3 loop is CSVQQGNGYTF. DNA for the CDR3: TGCAGCGTTCAGCAGGGCAATGGCTACACCTTC.

This clone was found once. The chain links TRBV4-1 to TRBJ2-7; possible D gene TRBD2, 5 bases. The CDR3 loop spans 18 amino acids. Germline assignment: CDR1 MGHRA and CDR2 YSYEKL. V shed 0 bases and J shed 1 base, with 19 bases lying between them. The CDR3 spells CASSQDIVRLRVSYEQYF. The CDR3 nucleotides are TGCGCCAGCAGCCAAGATATCGTTAGGCTGCGGGTGTCCTACGAGCAGTACTTC.

The rearrangement links TRBV7-6 to TRBJ1-5; the D is unclear. Trimming took off 1 base at V and 2 bases at J, with 9 bases between the two ends. The CDR3 length is 15 residues. CDR1 is SGHVS and CDR2 is FNYEAQ in the germline V gene. CDR3 residues: CASSLGVRGNQPQHF. The CDR3 DNA sequence: TGTGCCAGCAGCTTAGGGGTCCGGGGCAATCAGCCCCAGCATTTT.